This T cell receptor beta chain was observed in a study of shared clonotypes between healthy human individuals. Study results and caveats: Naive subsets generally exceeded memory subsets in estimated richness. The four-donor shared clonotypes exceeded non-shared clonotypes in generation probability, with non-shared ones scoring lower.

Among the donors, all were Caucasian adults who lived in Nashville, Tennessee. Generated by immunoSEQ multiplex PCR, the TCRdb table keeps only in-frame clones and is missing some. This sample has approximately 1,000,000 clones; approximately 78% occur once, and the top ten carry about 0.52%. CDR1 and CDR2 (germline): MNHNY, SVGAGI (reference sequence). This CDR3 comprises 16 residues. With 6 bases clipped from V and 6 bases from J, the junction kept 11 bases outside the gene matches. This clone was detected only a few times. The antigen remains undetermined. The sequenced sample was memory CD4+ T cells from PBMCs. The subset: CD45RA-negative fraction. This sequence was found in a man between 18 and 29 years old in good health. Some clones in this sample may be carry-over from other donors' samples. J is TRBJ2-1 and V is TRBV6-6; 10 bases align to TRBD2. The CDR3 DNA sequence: TGTGCCAGCAGCCCTCCGGGACTAGCGCAAATCAATGAGCAGTTCTTC. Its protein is CASSPPGLAQINEQFF.